The 27 T cell receptor beta chains listed next were all sequenced from one sample in a study of cytomegalovirus exposure and HLA in healthy donors listed by TCRdb under 2017. Library method: the immunoSEQ multiplex PCR assay. The immuneACCESS repertoire file appears here via TCRdb, limited to in-frame rearrangements. These files lack a portion of the clones; in checked studies, under half of the deficit traces to unresolved V genes, and the cause of the others is not known. Here the sample has under 400,000 clones; roughly 90% occur a single time. The top ten constitute roughly 0.8% of the sample. The sequencing input was PBMCs. The source of these receptors is a woman between 18 and 30 years old in good health and CMV-seronegative.

The chain couples TRBV6-5 to TRBJ2-7, with a possible D match to TRBD2 (6 bases). V lost 0 bases and J 6 bases, leaving 12 bases between the germline ends. The CDR3 has 14 amino acids. CDR1 and CDR2 (germline): MNHEY, SVGAGI. The CDR3 bases are TGTGCCAGCAGTTACTCGGTGGCTAGCGCCGAGCAGTACTTC. Encoded protein: CASSYSVASAEQYF.

V and J are TRBV28 and TRBJ1-1; 8 bases fit TRBD1. The CDR3 consists of 17 residues. Looked up from germline, CDR1 is MDHEN and CDR2 is SYDVKM. Germline trimming cut 5 bases from V and 1 base from J; bases unmatched to any gene: 12. CDR3 sequence reads: CASSTITGGRWNTEAFF. In DNA form, the CDR3 reads TGTGCCAGCAGTACTATTACAGGGGGGCGGTGGAACACTGAAGCTTTCTTT.

The chain combines TRBV10-3 with TRBJ1-1; D gene ambiguous. Germline V gene data show CDR1 as ENHRY and CDR2 as SYGVKD. Trimming removed 3 bases at V and 0 bases at J, with 8 bases between. The length of the CDR3 is 14 residues. CDR3 nucleotide sequence: TGTGCCATCAGTGATCGGTCTCTGAACACTGAAGCTTTCTTT. Translated: CAISDRSLNTEAFF.

The genes are TRBV25-1 and TRBJ2-1; D is perhaps TRBD2 (5 bases). The V end lost 4 bases, the J end lost 14 bases, and 15 bases lay between the germline ends. Germline V gene lookup returns CDR1 MGHDK and CDR2 SYGVNS. The CDR3 is 12 residues long. The CDR3 DNA reads as TGTGCCAGCAGTGGGACTTTCTCTCTTGAGTTCTTC. This encodes CASSGTFSLEFF. Full variable domain (rest looked up from reference TRBV25-1 and TRBJ2-1): EADIYQTPRYLVIGTGKKITLECSQTMGHDKMYWYQQDPGMELHLIHYSYGVNSTEKGDLSSESTVSRIRTEHFPLTLESARPSHTSQYLCASSGTFSLEFFGPGTRLTVL.

On this clone: An end of the junction does not agree with germline; a read error may underlie this. The CDR3 reads CASRTPGGPHLF. For the CDR3, the DNA is TGTGCCAGCAGAACCCCTGGCGGGCCACACCTCTTC. The V gene is TRBV7-3, the J gene TRBJ2-1; maybe TRBD2 (5 bases). Per germline, CDR1 SGHTA and CDR2 FQGTGA. This CDR3 region has 12 residues.

The genes are TRBV19 and TRBJ1-5, with a possible D match to TRBD1 (6 bases). The CDR3 has 14 amino acids. In germline, CDR1 is LNHDA, CDR2 SQIVND (reference sequence). The ends were cut back, 5 bases at V and 6 bases at J, with 14 bases in the middle. CDR3 nucleotides: TGTGCCAGTAGTCTAGGGGGGCCCACTCAGCCCCAGCATTTT. It translates to CASSLGGPTQPQHF.

The CDR3 DNA sequence: TGTGCCAGCAGCGGACCCGGAGGGGACAGCAAAAGCGGGGGGTATGGCTACACCTTC. This encodes CASSGPGGDSKSGGYGYTF. V gene TRBV7-9 combines with J gene TRBJ1-2, with 7 bases identical to TRBD1. V gave up 5 bases and J gave up 5 bases; unmatched junction bases: 23. The germline CDR1 and CDR2 sequences are SEHNR and FQNEAQ (reference sequence). This CDR3 comprises 19 residues. Together with reference TRBV7-9 and TRBJ1-2, the CDR3 gives the full variable domain: DTGVSQNPRHKITKRGQNVTFRCDPISEHNRLYWYRQTLGQGPEFLTYFQNEAQLEKSRLLSDRFSAERPKGSFSTLEIQRTEQGDSAMYLCASSGPGGDSKSGGYGYTFGSGTRLTVV.

The chain uses TRBV28 and TRBJ1-2; the D gene is possibly TRBD1 (5 bases). The ends were cut back, 3 bases at V and 4 bases at J, with 15 bases in the middle. There are 15 residues in the CDR3. Germline CDR1 and CDR2: MDHEN and SYDVKM. The CDR3 nucleotides are TGTGCCAGCAGTTTCGACAGTACACCAATCTATGGCTACACCTTC. Translated: CASSFDSTPIYGYTF.

The rearrangement links TRBV27 to TRBJ2-7; TRBD2 matches 12 bases. J gave up 3 bases and V 7 bases, and 19 bases lay outside the gene matches. Germline CDR1 and CDR2: MNHEY and SMNVEV (reference sequence). The CDR3 has 19 amino acids. The CDR3 nucleotides read TGTGCCAGCACCCTGCGACTAGCGGGAGCCATCCTCCACTACTACGAGCAGTACTTC. Translated, it gives CASTLRLAGAILHYYEQYF.

This clone was recorded only once. The chain is built from TRBV18 and TRBJ2-5; maybe TRBD1 (7 bases). Germline V lookup: CDR1 KGHSH, CDR2 LQKENI. V shed 3 bases and J shed 1 base, with 12 bases lying between them. The CDR3 consists of 15 residues. This chain's CDR3 is CASSPVQGGQETQYF. The CDR3 DNA reads TGTGCCAGCTCACCCGTCCAGGGGGGCCAAGAGACCCAGTACTTC.

The chain has TRBV4-1 and TRBJ1-2; possible D gene TRBD1, 6 bases. Trimming took off 4 bases at V and 0 bases at J, with 18 bases between the two ends. The CDR3 covers 17 residues. CDR1 and CDR2 from the germline V gene are MGHRA and YSYEKL. Here the CDR3 DNA reads TGCGCCAGCAGCCCCACACGACAGGCTCTCACTAACTATGGCTACACCTTC. Residues: CASSPTRQALTNYGYTF.

This chain joins TRBV28 and TRBJ1-5; possible D gene TRBD1, 5 bases. The CDR3 consists of 13 residues. Germline CDR1 MDHEN, CDR2 SYDVKM. Trimming took off 4 bases at V and 2 bases at J, with 6 bases between the two ends. The CDR3 DNA reads TGTGCCAGCAGTTGGGGCGGCAATCAGCCCCAGCATTTT. The encoded protein is CASSWGGNQPQHF.

The rearrangement uses TRBV5-1 and TRBJ2-7; TRBD2 agrees at 13 bases. The CDR3 has 17 amino acids. Germline V lookup: CDR1 SGHRS, CDR2 YFSETQ. V dropped 5 bases and J dropped 7; count of bases not matched to a gene: 15. CDR3 bases: TGCGCCAGCAGAACTAGCGGGGGGGCCTCTACTACTACTGAGCAGTACTTC. Amino acids: CASRTSGGASTTTEQYF.

This rearrangement joins TRBV7-2 to TRBJ1-2, with TRBD1 as a possible D gene (5 bases). Trimming shortened V by 5 bases and J by 4 bases, and 11 bases separated the two germline ends. Germline V gene sequence: CDR1 SGHTA, CDR2 FQGNSA. The CDR3 has 13 residues. The CDR3 reads CASSPQGSYGYTF. The DNA of the CDR3 is TGTGCCAGCAGCCCTCAGGGCTCCTATGGCTACACCTTC.

CDR3 DNA sequence: TGCGCCAGCAGCTTGCGGTATTCCTACGAGCAGTACTTC. The encoded protein is CASSLRYSYEQYF. The chain recombines TRBV5-1 with TRBJ2-7; no clear D gene. CDR1 and CDR2 (germline): SGHRS, YFSETQ. Trimming shortened V by 1 base and J by 1 base, and 6 bases separated the two germline ends. The CDR3 is made up of 13 amino acids.

The chain employs TRBV7-9 and TRBJ1-5; no definite D call. Germline CDR1 and CDR2: SEHNR and FQNEAQ (reference sequence). The CDR3 has 14 residues. The ends were cut back, 3 bases at V and 1 base at J, with 7 bases in the middle. The CDR3 loop is CASSFEASNQPQHF. DNA of the CDR3: TGTGCCAGCAGCTTTGAAGCAAGCAATCAGCCCCAGCATTTT.

This clone has only one observation. The V and J genes are TRBV30 and TRBJ2-1, with D perhaps TRBD2 (7 bases). The length of the CDR3 is 14 residues. Germline assignment: CDR1 GTSNPN and CDR2 SVGIG (reference sequence). V lost 5 bases to trimming and J lost 10 bases, with 21 bases between them. In DNA, the CDR3 is TGTGCCTGGTTTCGGGGGGCCGGATTTCAGGAGCAGTTCTTC. This sequence encodes CAWFRGAGFQEQFF.

The CDR3 region has the DNA TGTGCCAGCAGCCGGAGCTCTGGGGCCAACGTCCTGACTTTC. Residues: CASSRSSGANVLTF. This rearrangement joins TRBV2 to TRBJ2-6; D is ambiguous. This CDR3 contains 14 residues. The V and J ends lost 6 bases and 0 bases respectively, with 6 bases between them. Germline CDR1 and CDR2: SNHLY and FYNNEI.

The table lists this clone with a count of one. The same CDR3 arises from other DNA sequences in this sample as well. The chain employs TRBV5-1 and TRBJ2-7; the match to TRBD1 covers 8 bases. Germline V gives CDR1 SGHRS, CDR2 YFSETQ. The J segment lost 2 bases and the V segment lost 4 bases, leaving 2 bases of the junction unmatched. The CDR3 runs 13 residues. This CDR3 reads CASSPTGAYEQYF. CDR3 nucleotides: TGCGCCAGCAGCCCGACAGGGGCCTACGAGCAGTACTTC. Using reference TRBV5-1 and TRBJ2-7 for the parts outside the CDR3, the full variable domain is KAGVTQTPRYLIKTRGQQVTLSCSPISGHRSVSWYQQTPGQGLQFLFEYFSETQRNKGNFPGRFSGRQFSNSRSEMNVSTLELGDSALYLCASSPTGAYEQYFGPGTRLTVT.

The chain links TRBV25-1 to TRBJ2-1; D possibly corresponds to TRBD2 (6 bases). From germline, CDR1 is MGHDK and CDR2 SYGVNS. The CDR3 contains 16 residues. The V end was cut by 4 bases, the J end by 0 bases, with 13 bases between. For the CDR3, the DNA is TGTGCCAGCAGTGCCCCGGGAGTTGGCTCCTACAATGAGCAGTTCTTC. This sequence encodes CASSAPGVGSYNEQFF.

The chain is built from TRBV2 and TRBJ2-3; TRBD2 agrees at 11 bases. After removal of 6 bases from V and 0 bases from J, the junction contained 5 bases not matched to a gene. Per germline, CDR1 SNHLY and CDR2 FYNNEI. The CDR3 is made up of 16 amino acids. The CDR3 sequence is CASRKTSGISTDTQYF. The CDR3 nucleotides are TGTGCCAGCAGGAAGACTAGCGGGATTAGCACAGATACGCAGTATTTT.

The chain couples TRBV27 to TRBJ2-7; 7 bases agree with TRBD2. J was trimmed by 6 bases and V by 4 bases; bases with no gene match: 6. CDR1 is MNHEY, CDR2 SMNVEV, per germline (reference sequence). The CDR3 consists of 13 residues. The CDR3 sequence: CASSSLLAGEQYF. The CDR3 nucleotides read TGTGCCAGCAGTTCCCTTTTAGCGGGCGAGCAGTACTTC.

The V and J genes are TRBV4-1 and TRBJ2-1; 10 nucleotides agree with TRBD2. From germline, CDR1 is MGHRA and CDR2 YSYEKL. This CDR3 has 18 residues. The J segment lost 8 bases and the V segment lost 4 bases, leaving 17 bases of the junction unmatched. This CDR3 reads CASSPLGSSGGANHEQFF. The CDR3 bases are TGCGCCAGCAGCCCCTTAGGGTCTAGCGGGGGTGCTAACCATGAGCAGTTCTTC.

The chain has TRBV5-1 and TRBJ1-4; 8 positions match TRBD1. The ends lost 0 bases at V and 4 bases at J; junction bases unmatched: 5. CDR1 and CDR2 (germline): SGHRS, YFSETQ. There are 16 residues in the CDR3. The CDR3: CASSLDRTGFNEKLFF. The CDR3 nucleotides are TGCGCCAGCAGCTTGGATAGGACAGGGTTTAATGAAAAACTGTTTTTT.

The chain employs TRBV4-1 and TRBJ2-7; 9 bases fit TRBD1. Germline V gene lookup returns CDR1 MGHRA and CDR2 YSYEKL. This CDR3 comprises 18 residues. V lost 2 bases, J lost 4 bases, and 15 bases stayed unmatched. CDR3 sequence (DNA): TGCGCCAGCAGCCAATCCCTCGGGGGCGGGACAGGGCTTTACGAGCAGTACTTC. This codes for CASSQSLGGGTGLYEQYF.

This chain connects TRBV28 to TRBJ1-5, with a weak D call TRBD1 (6 bases). The ends were cut back, 4 bases at V and 4 bases at J, with 17 bases in the middle. This CDR3 has 16 residues. In germline, CDR1 is MDHEN, CDR2 SYDVKM. Here the CDR3 DNA reads TGTGCCAGCAGTTCCCCCGACAGGCCGATTAATCAGCCCCAGCATTTT. Its translation is CASSSPDRPINQPQHF.

The V call is TRBV14, the J call TRBJ2-7; D possibly corresponds to TRBD2 (5 bases). With 0 bases removed from V and 4 bases from J, the gap between germline ends came to 7 bases. In germline, CDR1 is SGHDN, CDR2 FVKESK. The CDR3 totals 13 residues. CDR3 nucleotides: TGTGCCAGCAGCCAAGACGAGGGTTACGAGCAGTACTTC. This encodes CASSQDEGYEQYF. Full variable domain (remainder filled in from reference TRBV14 and TRBJ2-7): EAGVTQFPSHSVIEKGQTVTLRCDPISGHDNLYWYRRVMGKEIKFLLHFVKESKQDESGMPNNRFLAERTGGTYSTLKVQPAELEDSGVYFCASSQDEGYEQYFGPGTRLTVT.